This TCR beta chain derives from a study of follicular helper T cells after annual influenza vaccination. Study at large: Sampling occurred days 0, 7 and 28 after each influenza vaccination.

Trimming shortened V by 6 bases and J by 7 bases, and 12 bases separated the two germline ends. The CDR3 consists of 13 residues. CDR1 and CDR2 from the germline V gene are MNHNY and SVGAGI (reference sequence). Sequencing used immunoSEQ multiplex PCR; TCRdb keeps in-frame clones, though not all of them. In the table there are hundreds of clones, approximately 80% of which are singletons. The time point: 2015-2016 season, pre-vaccination. This specimen was CXCR5+ CD38+ circulating T follicular helper cells from blood, taken on the day of influenza vaccination. Sample subset: circulating Tfh, non-naive CD4+CXCR5+PD-1+ (ICOS+CD38+ or ICOS-CD38-). The chain links TRBV6-6 to TRBJ1-4, with D possibly being TRBD1 (6 bases). This receptor was identified in an adult who received the influenza vaccine. CDR3 in amino acids: CASRTGAGEKLFF. In nucleotides, the CDR3 is TGTGCCAGCAGGACGGGGGCAGGTGAAAAACTGTTTTTT.